The source of this TCR beta chain is a study of CD8 T cells in Susac syndrome. RNA, at about 0.45 to 1 ug, was reverse transcribed with random hexamers. TCRdb independently ran MiXCR on the immunoSEQ multiplex PCR reads; one entry per CDR3 protein. The profile shows some 110,000 distinct CDR3 sequences, about 92% of them singletons. Control patients had untreated stable or active relapsing-remitting multiple sclerosis by revised McDonald criteria. Negative isolation yielded the CD8+ and CD4+ T cells, while FACS enriched the TEMRA cells. Germline-derived CDR1 and CDR2 are MDHEN and SYDVKM. V was trimmed by 8 bases and J by 8 bases, leaving 13 bases between them. CDR3 size: 12 residues.

Sequencing used CD4+ T cells from PBMCs. This receptor was identified in a human donor with multiple sclerosis. This sequence joins TRBV28 and TRBJ1-5; D is possibly TRBD1 (6 bases). The DNA for the CDR3 is TGTGCCAGCCGCAGGGGAAGAGAGCCCCAGCATTTT. Translated, it gives CASRRGREPQHF.